The 15 T cell receptor beta chains presented below share a single source sample, sequenced in a study of sequential checkpoint blockade in melanoma. Assay used: immunoSEQ multiplex PCR; TCRdb lists only in-frame clones, some missing. The sample has about 12,000 clones, about 75% seen once; the top ten hold 50% to 70%. Regarding treatment: randomized to nivolumab then ipilimumab (arm A) or the reverse (arm B). The sample consisted of CD8+ T cells sorted from blood (inferred from file names), taken from a patient given nivolumab and ipilimumab in sequence. These receptors all come from a human donor with melanoma.

The V gene is TRBV6-6, the J gene TRBJ2-1; a possible D gene is TRBD2 (6 bases). V was shortened by 6 bases and J by 3 bases, with 15 bases between the two germline ends. The CDR3 runs to 15 residues. CDR1 and CDR2 from the germline V gene are MNHNY and SVGAGI (reference sequence). The CDR3 reads CASSHVLASYNEQFF. The CDR3 nucleotides are TGTGCCAGCAGCCACGTTCTAGCGAGCTACAATGAGCAGTTCTTC.

This chain uses TRBV7-9 with TRBJ1-2; perhaps TRBD1 as D (5 bases). CDR3 length: 16 residues. Germline V CDR1 and CDR2: SEHNR, FQNEAQ (reference sequence). V was clipped by 0 bases and J by 0 bases, with 11 bases between them. Written as DNA, the CDR3 is TGTGCCAGCAGCTTAGCGAGACAGATAGCTAACTATGGCTACACCTTC. It translates to CASSLARQIANYGYTF.

On this clone: At one boundary the junction diverges from the germline segment, which might be a read error. CDR3 region: CPSILLNTIYF. The CDR3 DNA reads TGTCCCAGCATCTTGCTCAACACCATATATTTT. The V gene is TRBV5-6, the J gene TRBJ1-3; no clear D. This CDR3 is 11 amino acids long. Germline CDR1 reads SGHDT; CDR2 reads YYEEEE.

V gene TRBV5-6 combines with J gene TRBJ2-1, with TRBD2 as a possible D gene (5 bases). From germline, CDR1 is SGHDT and CDR2 YYEEEE. Trimming cost V 0 bases and J 0 bases, with 7 bases left between them. This CDR3 comprises 15 residues. The CDR3 bases are TGTGCCAGCAGCTTGGTGGGGAGCTCCTACAATGAGCAGTTCTTC. This encodes CASSLVGSSYNEQFF.

The chain links TRBV9 to TRBJ2-1; 10 positions agree with TRBD2. Losses at the gene ends were 1 base for V and 4 bases for J; bases not matched to a gene: 11. CDR1 and CDR2 (germline): SGDLS, YYNGEE. This CDR3 has 18 residues. CDR3 coding DNA: TGTGCCAGCAGCGTAACTAGCGGGGAATCCCCTCTTTACAATGAGCAGTTCTTC. This gives the protein CASSVTSGESPLYNEQFF.

The chain is built from TRBV5-1 and TRBJ2-1; TRBD2 matches 14 bases. CDR1 and CDR2 (germline): SGHRS, YFSETQ. V gave up 3 bases and J gave up 5 bases; unmatched junction bases: 4. The CDR3 consists of 16 residues. Here the CDR3 DNA reads TGCGCCAGCAGCTCGGGACTAGCGGGGGTAAACAATGAGCAGTTCTTC. Translated, it gives CASSSGLAGVNNEQFF. The variable domain in full, with the rest retrieved from reference TRBV5-1 and TRBJ2-1, is KAGVTQTPRYLIKTRGQQVTLSCSPISGHRSVSWYQQTPGQGLQFLFEYFSETQRNKGNFPGRFSGRQFSNSRSEMNVSTLELGDSALYLCASSSGLAGVNNEQFFGPGTRLTVL.

V and J are TRBV4-2 and TRBJ2-5; D is undetermined. This CDR3 is built from 14 residues. Trimming removed 0 bases at V and 2 bases at J, with 7 bases between. Germline V gene sequence: CDR1 LGHNA, CDR2 YNFKEQ. The CDR3: CASSQDYLQETQYF. CDR3 DNA sequence: TGTGCCAGCAGCCAAGACTATCTACAAGAGACCCAGTACTTC.

CDR3 in amino acids: CASSPVRFMDRDYEQYF. The DNA of the CDR3 is TGTGCCAGCAGCCCCGTCCGTTTTATGGACAGGGACTACGAGCAGTACTTC. The chain joins TRBV7-9 to TRBJ2-7, with 8 bases fitting TRBD1. This CDR3 has 17 amino acids. The V and J ends lost 5 bases and 3 bases, in that order; junction bases with no gene match: 15. Germline CDR1 is SEHNR and CDR2 is FQNEAQ (reference sequence).

The gene calls are TRBV5-4 and TRBJ2-2, with TRBD2 as a possible D gene (5 bases). V lost 2 bases, J lost 6 bases, and 8 bases lay in between. This CDR3 comprises 13 residues. The V gene's germline CDR1 is SGHNT and CDR2 YYREEE (reference sequence). CDR3 protein: CASSFRGPGELFF. The CDR3 nucleotides are TGTGCCAGCAGCTTTAGAGGGCCCGGGGAGCTGTTTTTT.

The chain employs TRBV4-1 and TRBJ2-2; weak D call: TRBD1 (5 bases). The germline CDR1 and CDR2 sequences are MGHRA and YSYEKL. V lost 1 base to trimming and J lost 5 bases, with 11 bases between them. This CDR3 contains 15 residues. DNA for the CDR3: TGCGCCAGCAGCCAAGTAGGGGAAAGGACCGGGGAGCTGTTTTTT. As protein: CASSQVGERTGELFF.

This clone is a singleton in its sample. The chain uses TRBV29-1 and TRBJ2-2, with D unresolved. Germline values: CDR1 SQVTM, CDR2 ANQGSEA. CDR3 size: 13 residues. V lost 3 bases, J lost 2 bases, and 7 bases lay in between. DNA for the CDR3: TGCAGCGTTGAGGGCTTAAACACCGGGGAGCTGTTTTTT. This codes for CSVEGLNTGELFF.

The chain carries TRBV21-1 and TRBJ2-5; no DNA check was done on the table's D call, TRBD2. TRBV21-1 is a pseudogene segment. This CDR3 comprises 14 residues. The CDR3 region is CASSKPRAEGTQYF. The CDR3 nucleotides read TGTGCCAGCAGCAAGCCCCGAGCGGAAGGGACCCAGTACTTC.

The V and J genes are TRBV28 and TRBJ2-7; D possibly corresponds to TRBD1 (5 bases). CDR1 and CDR2 from the germline V gene are MDHEN and SYDVKM. The CDR3 contains 14 residues. Deletions cut 6 bases from V and 3 bases from J, with 15 bases between. Here the CDR3 reads CASRPSPGYYEQYF. The CDR3 region has the DNA TGTGCCAGCAGGCCCTCCCCAGGGTACTACGAGCAGTACTTC.

The chain links TRBV6-5 to TRBJ2-7; a weak D match, TRBD1 (6 bases). Trimming shortened V by 6 bases and J by 3 bases, and 18 bases separated the two germline ends. This CDR3 has 15 residues. Germline V gives CDR1 MNHEY, CDR2 SVGAGI. In nucleotides, the CDR3 is TGTGCCAGCAGCCCGACAGGAAGGGGAAGCTACGAGCAGTACTTC. This gives the protein CASSPTGRGSYEQYF.

This chain links TRBV7-7 with TRBJ2-5, with 9 bases matching TRBD2. The CDR3 is 15 amino acids. CDR1 and CDR2 (germline): SSHAT, FNYEAQ (reference sequence). The ends lost 5 bases at V and 5 bases at J; junction bases unmatched: 9. The CDR3 DNA reads as TGTGCCAGCAGCCCGGGACTAGCAAAGGTGGAGACCCAGTACTTC. It is translated as CASSPGLAKVETQYF.